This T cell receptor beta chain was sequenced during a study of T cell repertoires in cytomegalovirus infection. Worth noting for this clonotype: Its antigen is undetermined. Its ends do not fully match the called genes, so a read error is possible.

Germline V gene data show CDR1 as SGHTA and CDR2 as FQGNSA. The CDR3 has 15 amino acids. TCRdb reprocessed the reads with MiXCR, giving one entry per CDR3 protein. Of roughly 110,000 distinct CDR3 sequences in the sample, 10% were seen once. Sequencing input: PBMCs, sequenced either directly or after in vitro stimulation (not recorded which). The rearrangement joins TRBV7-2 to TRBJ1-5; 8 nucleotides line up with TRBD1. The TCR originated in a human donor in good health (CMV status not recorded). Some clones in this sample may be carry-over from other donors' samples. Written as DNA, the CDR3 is TGTGCCAGCAGCCCCCGTACAGGGGGGAATCAGCCCCGGCATTTT. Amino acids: CASSPRTGGNQPRHF.